The table lists the clone carrying this T cell receptor (beta chain) with many counts. Its matching antigen is unknown. The data were obtained in a study of blood T cells in healthy people across ages. Overall study results and limits: Higher diversity, along with more naive CD4+ cells, distinguished long-lived donors from aged donors.

Every donor provided roughly 9.1 milliliters of peripheral blood. Sample-barcoded 5' priming and a J-beta primer mix drove a second PCR of about 6 to 11 cycles. Every sample gave at least 2.5 million paired-end reads containing CDR3. TCRdb recomputed calls from the 5' RACE reads with MiXCR, one row per CDR3 protein. This table holds 870,000 or so distinct CDR3 sequences, 29% found once. The TCR originated in a woman of 80 years or more in good health. The sequencing sample was made of blood.

The CDR3 DNA is TGTGCCATCAGTGAGTCGGGCCAGCTGAGACAAGAGACCCAGTACTTC. Its protein product is CAISESGQLRQETQYF. The rearrangement uses TRBV10-3 and TRBJ2-5, with D uncertain. CDR1 and CDR2 (germline): ENHRY, SYGVKD. The CDR3 covers 16 residues. V dropped 0 bases and J dropped 2 bases, with 13 bases sitting between them.